What follows is one T cell receptor beta chain and its context. No antigen is known for it. The data are from a study of identical twins. Study findings and constraints: Zero-insertion analyses could be partly confounded by invariant MAIT and iNKT cells.

Trimming removed 4 bases from V and 6 bases from J, with 16 bases in between. The CDR3 has 15 residues. CDR1 SGHKS and CDR2 YYEKEE come from the germline V gene (reference sequence). TCRdb called the 5' RACE reads again in MiXCR, with one record for every CDR3 protein. The table shows hundreds of thousands of distinct CDR3 sequences, with 24% occurring only once. The same data also went into a second study, on T cells expressing NK-cell markers. That publication notes: The sorts in several experiments were restricted to alpha-beta TCR T cells by an anti-gamma-delta TCR antibody.

What was sequenced was CD4+ T cells sorted from blood. The chain links TRBV5-5 to TRBJ2-2; D possibly corresponds to TRBD2 (6 bases). The receptor was derived from a woman aged 18-35 years in good health. CDR3 nucleotides: TGTGCCAGCAGCCAGACCGGGACTCCGTCCGGGGAGCTGTTTTTT. Translated: CASSQTGTPSGELFF.